This paragraph reports one T cell receptor beta chain. The source of the sample is a study of shared clonotypes between healthy human individuals. Study as a whole: The people who gave samples were two women and a few men aged 18 to 49.

Donors, without exception, were Caucasian adults residing in Nashville, Tennessee. Memory CD4+ cells were the fraction left after CD45RA+ naive selection. The protocol was immunoSEQ multiplex PCR, while the TCRdb copy is restricted to in-frame clones and leaves out a portion. The table has some 2,100,000 clones, roughly 95% seen once. This CDR3 is 14 amino acids long. Germline CDR1 and CDR2: SEHNR and FQNEAQ (reference sequence). Trimming took 5 bases from V and 0 from J, leaving 10 bases between them. The chain is built from TRBV7-9 and TRBJ1-1, with D maybe TRBD1 (6 bases). Sample: naive CD4+ T cells sorted from blood. The subset is: CD45RA+ positively selected. This clonotype originated in a man aged 18 to 30 in good health. CDR3 nucleotide sequence: TGTGCCAGCAGCCGAGACAGGATGAACACTGAAGCTTTCTTT. Its protein is CASSRDRMNTEAFF.